The table lists the clone carrying this TCR beta chain with many counts. The antigen is not known. For TCRbeta, the library was prepared with unique molecular identifiers. TCRdb analysed the PCR reads with MiXCR anew, one entry per CDR3 protein. The sample lists hundreds of thousands of distinct CDR3 sequences; 10% were seen once. Trimming removed 6 bases from V and 2 bases from J, with 28 bases in between. Germline lookup yields CDR1 MDHEN and CDR2 SYDVKM. There are 19 residues in the CDR3. The source of the sample is a study of T-cell reconstitution after alpha-beta-depleted transplantation in children. Overall study results and limits: Recipient T cells and thymic progenitors that survived were the source of the high TCRbeta diversity seen at day 60 in some patients. Reports say that about two months after transplant, the alpha-beta T cells came out of several hundred graft clones that had expanded. At the one-year point after transplant, T-cell counts and TCRbeta diversity were found to come mostly from T cells that had been newly produced.

This chain links TRBV28 with TRBJ2-5; D may be TRBD1 (5 bases). Specimen: PBMCs, collected before TCRalphabeta/CD19-depleted stem cell transplant. This TCR was sampled from a boy less than two years old with acute myeloid leukemia, due to receive a stem cell transplant. The CDR3 loop reads CASRSYAILLDSGQETQYF. DNA for the CDR3: TGTGCCAGCAGGAGCTACGCGATCCTCCTCGACAGTGGTCAAGAGACCCAGTACTTC.